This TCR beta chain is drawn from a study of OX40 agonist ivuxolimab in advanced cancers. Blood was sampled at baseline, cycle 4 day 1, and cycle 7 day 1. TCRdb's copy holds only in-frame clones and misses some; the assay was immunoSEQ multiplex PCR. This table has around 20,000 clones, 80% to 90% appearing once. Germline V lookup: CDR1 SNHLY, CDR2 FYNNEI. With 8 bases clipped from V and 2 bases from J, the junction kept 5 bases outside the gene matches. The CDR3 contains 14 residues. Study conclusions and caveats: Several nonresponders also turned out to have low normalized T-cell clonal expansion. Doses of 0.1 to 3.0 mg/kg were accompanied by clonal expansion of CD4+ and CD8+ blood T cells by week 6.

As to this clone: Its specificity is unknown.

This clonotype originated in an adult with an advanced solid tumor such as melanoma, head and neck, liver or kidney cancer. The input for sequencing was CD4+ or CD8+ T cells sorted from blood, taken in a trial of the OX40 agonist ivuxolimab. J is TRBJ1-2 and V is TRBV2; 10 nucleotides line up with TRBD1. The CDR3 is CASRGQGGNYGYTF. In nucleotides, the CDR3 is TGTGCCAGCCGAGGACAGGGGGGAAACTATGGCTACACCTTC.